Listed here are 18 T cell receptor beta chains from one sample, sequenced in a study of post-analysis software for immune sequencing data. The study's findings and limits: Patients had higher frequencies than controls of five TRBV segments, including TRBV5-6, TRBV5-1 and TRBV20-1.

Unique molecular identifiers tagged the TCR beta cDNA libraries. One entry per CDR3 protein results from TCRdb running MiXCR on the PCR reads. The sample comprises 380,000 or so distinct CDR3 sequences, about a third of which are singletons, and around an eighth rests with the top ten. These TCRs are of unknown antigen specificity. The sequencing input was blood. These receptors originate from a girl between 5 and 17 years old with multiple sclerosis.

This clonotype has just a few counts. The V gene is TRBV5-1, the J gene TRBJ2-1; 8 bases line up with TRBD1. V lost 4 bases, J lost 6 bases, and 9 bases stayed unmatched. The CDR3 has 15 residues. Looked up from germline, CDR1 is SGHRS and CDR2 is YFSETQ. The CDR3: CASSRAGTGPNEQFF. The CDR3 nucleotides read TGCGCCAGCAGCCGGGCTGGGACAGGTCCCAATGAGCAGTTCTTC.

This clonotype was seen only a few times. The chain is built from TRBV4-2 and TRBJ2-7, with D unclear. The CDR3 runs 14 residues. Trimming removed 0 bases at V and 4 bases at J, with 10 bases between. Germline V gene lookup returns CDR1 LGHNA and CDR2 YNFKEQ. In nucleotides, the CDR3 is TGTGCCAGCAGCCAAGAGGCGCGAACTTACGAGCAGTACTTC. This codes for CASSQEARTYEQYF.

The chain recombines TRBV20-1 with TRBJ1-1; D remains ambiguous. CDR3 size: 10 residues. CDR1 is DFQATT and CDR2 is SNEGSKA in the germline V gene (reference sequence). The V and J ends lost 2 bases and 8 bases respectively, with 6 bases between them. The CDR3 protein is CSARSEEAFF. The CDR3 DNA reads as TGCAGTGCTAGAAGCGAGGAAGCTTTCTTT.

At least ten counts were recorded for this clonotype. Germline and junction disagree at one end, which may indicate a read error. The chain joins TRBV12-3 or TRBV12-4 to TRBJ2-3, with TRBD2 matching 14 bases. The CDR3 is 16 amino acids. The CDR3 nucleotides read TGCGCCAGCAGCCCCCGGACTAGCGGGGGGACAGATACGCAGTATTTT. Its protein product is CASSPRTSGGTDTQYF.

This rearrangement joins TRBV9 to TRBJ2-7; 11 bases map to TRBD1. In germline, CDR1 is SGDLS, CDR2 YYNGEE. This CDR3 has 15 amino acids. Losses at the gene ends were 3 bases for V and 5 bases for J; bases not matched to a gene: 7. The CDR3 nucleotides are TGTGCCAGCAGCGGGGGGACAGGGGGTTCGAACGAGCAGTACTTC. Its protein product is CASSGGTGGSNEQYF.

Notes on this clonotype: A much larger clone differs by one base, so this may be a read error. This CDR3 reads CVSNLHGNYGYTF. CDR3 nucleotide sequence: TGTGTCAGCAATCTCCACGGCAACTATGGCTACACCTTC. The chain recombines TRBV12-3 or TRBV12-4 with TRBJ1-2; D is ambiguous. CDR3 length equals 13 residues.

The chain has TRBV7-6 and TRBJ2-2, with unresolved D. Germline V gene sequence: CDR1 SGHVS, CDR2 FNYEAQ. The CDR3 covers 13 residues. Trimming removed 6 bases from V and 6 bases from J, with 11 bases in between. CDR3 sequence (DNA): TGTGCCAGCAGGTCCTTCGAGGCCGGGGAGCTGTTTTTT. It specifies CASRSFEAGELFF.

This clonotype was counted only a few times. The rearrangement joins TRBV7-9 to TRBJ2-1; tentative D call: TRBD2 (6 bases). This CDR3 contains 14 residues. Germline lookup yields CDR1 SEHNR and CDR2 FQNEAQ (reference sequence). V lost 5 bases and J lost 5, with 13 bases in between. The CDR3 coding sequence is TGTGCCAGCAGCCGTGGGGACTTCAACAATGAGCAGTTCTTC. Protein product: CASSRGDFNNEQFF.

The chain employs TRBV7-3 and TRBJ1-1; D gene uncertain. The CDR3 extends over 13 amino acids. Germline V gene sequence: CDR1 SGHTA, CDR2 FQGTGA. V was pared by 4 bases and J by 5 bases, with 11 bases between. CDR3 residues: CASSSGPETEAFF. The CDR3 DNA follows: TGTGCCAGCAGCTCCGGACCGGAAACTGAAGCTTTCTTT.

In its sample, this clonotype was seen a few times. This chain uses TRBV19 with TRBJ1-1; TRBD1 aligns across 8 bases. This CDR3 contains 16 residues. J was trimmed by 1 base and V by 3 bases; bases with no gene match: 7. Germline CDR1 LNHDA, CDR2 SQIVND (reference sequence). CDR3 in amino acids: CASSIPRGTGNTEAFF. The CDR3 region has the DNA TGTGCCAGTAGTATCCCTCGGGGGACAGGGAACACTGAAGCTTTCTTT.

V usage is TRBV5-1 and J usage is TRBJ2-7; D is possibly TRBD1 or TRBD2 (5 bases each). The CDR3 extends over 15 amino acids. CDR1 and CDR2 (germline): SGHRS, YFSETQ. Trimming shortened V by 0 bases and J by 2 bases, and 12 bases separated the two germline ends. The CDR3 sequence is CASSLGVGATYEQYF. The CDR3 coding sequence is TGCGCCAGCAGCTTGGGGGTCGGGGCCACCTACGAGCAGTACTTC.

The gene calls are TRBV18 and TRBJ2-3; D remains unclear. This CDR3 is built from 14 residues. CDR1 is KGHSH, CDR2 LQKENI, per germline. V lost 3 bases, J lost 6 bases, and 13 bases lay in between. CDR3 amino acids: CASSPQGLGDTQYF. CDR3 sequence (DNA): TGTGCCAGCTCACCCCAAGGGCTAGGGGATACGCAGTATTTT.

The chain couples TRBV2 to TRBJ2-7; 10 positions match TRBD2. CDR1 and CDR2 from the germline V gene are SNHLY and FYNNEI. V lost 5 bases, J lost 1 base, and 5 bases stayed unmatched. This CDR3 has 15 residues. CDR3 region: CASSPLTSGSYEQYF. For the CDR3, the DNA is TGTGCCAGCAGTCCACTGACTAGCGGGTCCTACGAGCAGTACTTC.

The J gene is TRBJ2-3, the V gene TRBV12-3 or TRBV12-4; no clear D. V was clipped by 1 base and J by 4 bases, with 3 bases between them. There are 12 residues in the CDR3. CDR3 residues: CASSLVPDTQYF. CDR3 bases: TGTGCCAGCAGTTTAGTTCCAGATACGCAGTATTTT.

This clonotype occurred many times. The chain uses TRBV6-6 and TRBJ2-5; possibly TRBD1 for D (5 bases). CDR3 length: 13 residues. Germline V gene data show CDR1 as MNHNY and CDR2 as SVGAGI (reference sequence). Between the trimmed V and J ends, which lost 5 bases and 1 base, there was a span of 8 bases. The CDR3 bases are TGTGCCAGCAGTCGAGACAGCCAAGAGACCCAGTACTTC. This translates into CASSRDSQETQYF.

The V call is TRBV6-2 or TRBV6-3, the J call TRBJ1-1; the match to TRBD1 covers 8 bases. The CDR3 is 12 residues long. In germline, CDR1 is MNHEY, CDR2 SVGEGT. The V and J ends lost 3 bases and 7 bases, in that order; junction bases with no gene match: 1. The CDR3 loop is CASSYDRGEAFF. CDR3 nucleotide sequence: TGTGCCAGCAGTTATGACAGGGGTGAAGCTTTCTTT.

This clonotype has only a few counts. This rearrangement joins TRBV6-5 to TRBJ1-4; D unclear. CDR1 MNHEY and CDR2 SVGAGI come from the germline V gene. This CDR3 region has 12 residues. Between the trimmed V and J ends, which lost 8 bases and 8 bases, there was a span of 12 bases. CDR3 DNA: TGTGCCAGCTCAAATCGTAGGGAAAAACTGTTTTTT. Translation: CASSNRREKLFF.

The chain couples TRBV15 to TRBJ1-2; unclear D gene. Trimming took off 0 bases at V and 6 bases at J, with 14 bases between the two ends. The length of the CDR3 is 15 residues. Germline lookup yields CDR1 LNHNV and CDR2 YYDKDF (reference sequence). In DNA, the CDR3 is TGTGCCACCAGCAGAGAAGAGGGAGGGAAAAATGGCTACACCTTC. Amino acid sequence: CATSREEGGKNGYTF.